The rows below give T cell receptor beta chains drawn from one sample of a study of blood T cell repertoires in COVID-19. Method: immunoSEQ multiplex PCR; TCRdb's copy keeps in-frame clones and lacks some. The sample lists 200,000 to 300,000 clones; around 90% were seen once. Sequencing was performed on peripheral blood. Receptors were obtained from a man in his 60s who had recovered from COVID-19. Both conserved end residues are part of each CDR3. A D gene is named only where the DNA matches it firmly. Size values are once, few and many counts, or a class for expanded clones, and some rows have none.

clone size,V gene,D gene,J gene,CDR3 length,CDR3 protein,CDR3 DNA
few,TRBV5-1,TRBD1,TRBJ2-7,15,CASSLPGTGGDEQYF,TGCGCCAGCAGCCTACCCGGGACAGGAGGAGACGAGCAGTACTTC
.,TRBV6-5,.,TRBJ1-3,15,CASSYSDSSGNTIYF,TGTGCCAGCAGTTACTCAGACAGCTCTGGAAACACCATATATTTT
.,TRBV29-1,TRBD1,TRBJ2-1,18,CSVAPRDRGFGSYNEQFF,TGCAGCGTCGCACCGAGGGACAGGGGGTTTGGGTCCTACAATGAGCAGTTCTTC
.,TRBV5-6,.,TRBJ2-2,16,CASSFFQGWATGELFF,TGTGCCAGCAGCTTCTTCCAGGGTTGGGCCACCGGGGAGCTGTTTTTT
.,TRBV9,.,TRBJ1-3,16,CASSVGPISPGNTIYF,TGTGCCAGCAGCGTAGGGCCCATATCCCCGGGAAACACCATATATTTT
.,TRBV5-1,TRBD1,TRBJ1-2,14,CASSSDRVNDGYTF,TGCGCCAGCAGCTCCGACAGGGTTAATGATGGCTACACCTTC
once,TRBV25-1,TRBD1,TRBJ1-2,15,CASSERTGFPRGYTF,TGTGCCAGCAGTGAGAGGACAGGGTTCCCTCGGGGCTACACCTTC
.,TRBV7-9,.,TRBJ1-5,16,CASSYGEGMSNQPQHF,TGTGCCAGCAGCTACGGGGAGGGTATGAGCAATCAGCCCCAGCATTTT
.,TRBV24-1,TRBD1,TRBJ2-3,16,CATSDLRQGLTDTQYF,TGTGCCACCAGTGATTTGCGACAGGGTCTCACAGATACGCAGTATTTT
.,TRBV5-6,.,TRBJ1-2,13,CASSLVASYGYTF,TGTGCCAGCAGCTTGGTAGCTTCTTATGGCTACACCTTC
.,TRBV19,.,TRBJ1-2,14,CASSDGRGYYGYTF,TGTGCCAGTAGTGACGGACGCGGGTACTATGGCTACACCTTC
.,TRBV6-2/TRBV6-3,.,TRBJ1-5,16,CASSYSFPGGNQPQHF,TGTGCCAGCAGTTACTCTTTCCCAGGGGGCAATCAGCCCCAGCATTTT
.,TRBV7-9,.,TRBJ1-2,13,CASRGQGRSGYTF,TGTGCCAGCAGGGGGCAGGGTCGAAGTGGCTACACCTTC
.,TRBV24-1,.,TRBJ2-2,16,CATSDYGGGVTGELFF,TGTGCCACCAGTGATTATGGAGGGGGCGTCACCGGGGAGCTGTTTTTT
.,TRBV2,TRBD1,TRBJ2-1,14,CASRADRGLGEQFF,TGTGCCAGCAGGGCGGACAGGGGTCTAGGCGAGCAGTTCTTC
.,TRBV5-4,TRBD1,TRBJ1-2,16,CASSEGDRGPDYGYTF,TGTGCCAGCAGCGAAGGGGACAGGGGGCCGGACTATGGCTACACCTTC
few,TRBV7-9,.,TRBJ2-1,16,CASSLAWGRGRNEQFF,TGTGCCAGCAGCTTAGCCTGGGGGAGGGGGAGGAATGAGCAGTTCTTC